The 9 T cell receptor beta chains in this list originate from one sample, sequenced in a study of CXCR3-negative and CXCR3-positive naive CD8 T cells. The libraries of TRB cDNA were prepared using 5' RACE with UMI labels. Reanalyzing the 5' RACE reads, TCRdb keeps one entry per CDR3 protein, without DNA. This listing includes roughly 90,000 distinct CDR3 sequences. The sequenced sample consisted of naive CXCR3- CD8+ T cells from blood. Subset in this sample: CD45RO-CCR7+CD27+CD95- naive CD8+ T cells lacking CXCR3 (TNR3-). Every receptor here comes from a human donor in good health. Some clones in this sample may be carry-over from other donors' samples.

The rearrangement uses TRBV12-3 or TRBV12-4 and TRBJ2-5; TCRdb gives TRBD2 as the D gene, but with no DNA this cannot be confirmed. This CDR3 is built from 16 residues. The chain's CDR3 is CASSSSSGGPQETQYF.

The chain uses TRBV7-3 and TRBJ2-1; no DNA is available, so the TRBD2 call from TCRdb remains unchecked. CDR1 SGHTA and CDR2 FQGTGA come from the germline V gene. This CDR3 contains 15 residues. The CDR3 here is CASSRLAGSYNEQFF. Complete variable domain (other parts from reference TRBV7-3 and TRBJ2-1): GAGVSQTPSNKVTEKGKYVELRCDPISGHTALYWYRQSLGQGPEFLIYFQGTGAADDSGLPNDRFFAVRPEGSVSTLKIQRTERGDSAVYLCASSRLAGSYNEQFFGPGTRLTVL.

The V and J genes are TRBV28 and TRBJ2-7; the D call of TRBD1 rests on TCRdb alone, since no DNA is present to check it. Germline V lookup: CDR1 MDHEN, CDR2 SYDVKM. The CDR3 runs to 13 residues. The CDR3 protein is CATTSWGLDEQCF.

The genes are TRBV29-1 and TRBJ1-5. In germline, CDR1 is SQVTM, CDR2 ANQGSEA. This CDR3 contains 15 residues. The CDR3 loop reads CSVVDGQDSNQPQHF.

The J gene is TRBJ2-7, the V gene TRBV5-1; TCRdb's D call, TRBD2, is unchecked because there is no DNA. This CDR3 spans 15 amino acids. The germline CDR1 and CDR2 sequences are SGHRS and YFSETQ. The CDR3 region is CASSLTSGIGYEQYF.

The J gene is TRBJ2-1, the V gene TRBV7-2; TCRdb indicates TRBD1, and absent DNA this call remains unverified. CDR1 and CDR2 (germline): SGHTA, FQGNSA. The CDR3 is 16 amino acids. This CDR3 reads CASSPPRGTGPDEQFF.

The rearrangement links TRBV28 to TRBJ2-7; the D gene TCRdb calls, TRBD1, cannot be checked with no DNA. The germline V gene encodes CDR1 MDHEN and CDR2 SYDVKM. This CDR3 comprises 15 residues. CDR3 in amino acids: CASSLGTGGTDEQYF.

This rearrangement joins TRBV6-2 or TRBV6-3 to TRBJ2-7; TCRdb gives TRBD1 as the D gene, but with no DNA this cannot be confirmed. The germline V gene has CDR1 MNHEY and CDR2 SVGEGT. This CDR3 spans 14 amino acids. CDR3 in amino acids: CASSPWTGAYEQYF.

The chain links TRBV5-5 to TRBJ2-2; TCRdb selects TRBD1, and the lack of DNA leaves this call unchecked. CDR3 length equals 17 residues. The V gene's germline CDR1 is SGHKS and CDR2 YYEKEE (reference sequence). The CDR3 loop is CASSFSPTGLNTGELFF.